Listed below are T cell receptor beta chains from one sample, sequenced in a study of T-cell memory formation after mild COVID-19. MiXCR, applied by TCRdb to the 5' RACE reads, yields one record per CDR3 protein. This sample carries about 600,000 distinct CDR3 sequences, about 20% of them seen once, and the ten largest clones take approximately 8.4%. Material: PBMCs or a T cell subset sorted from them (not recorded which). The receptors originated from an adult woman who had mild COVID-19 (a few samples of this study predate the infection). Cell type and time point are not known. Each CDR3 is given with its conserved first and last residue. D genes are given only for firm matches. Rows give clone size only sometimes, using once, few, many, or a class for an expanded clone.

size	V	D	J	DNA	CDR3
-	TRBV7-9	-	TRBJ2-7	TGTGCCAGCAGCTTTGAGCACGAGCAGTACTTC	CASSFEHEQYF
few	TRBV5-6	-	TRBJ2-1	TGTGCCAGCAGCTATACTAGACACAATGAGCAGTTCTTC	CASSYTRHNEQFF
-	TRBV3-1	-	TRBJ2-1	TGTGCCAGCAGTTGGGAAAGCTCCTACAATGAGCAGTTCTTC	CASSWESSYNEQFF
few	TRBV7-3	-	TRBJ2-7	TGTGCCAGCAGCTTAACGTCGGGCGGGAAATACGAGCAGTACTTC	CASSLTSGGKYEQYF
few	TRBV5-1	TRBD1	TRBJ2-1	TGCGCCAGCAGCTCAACAGGGGGCCGAGAGAATGAGCAGTTCTTC	CASSSTGGRENEQFF
few	TRBV6-5	-	TRBJ2-3	TGTGCCAGCAGTTACACCCCGCGCGCCCAAGATACGCAGTATTTT	CASSYTPRAQDTQYF
-	TRBV7-3	-	TRBJ2-2	TGTGCCAGCAGCCAACTCGGGACACCTATCACCGGGGAGCTGTTTTTT	CASSQLGTPITGELFF
few	TRBV20-1	-	TRBJ2-5	TGCAGTGCCTACTTAGGCGTCGAAACCCTAGTGTTGGAGGAGACCCAGTACTTC	CSAYLGVETLVLEETQYF
-	TRBV24-1	-	TRBJ2-3	TGTGCCACCAGTAGGTCAGGGCACACAGATACGCAGTATTTT	CATSRSGHTDTQYF
few	TRBV12-5	-	TRBJ1-1	TGTGCTAGTGGTTTGGCCGTAACCGTACCGGACACTGAAGCTTTCTTT	CASGLAVTVPDTEAFF
-	TRBV7-2	-	TRBJ2-5	TGTGCCAGCAGCTCATTGGGGGGCTTCGTGCCCCAGTACTTC	CASSSLGGFVPQYF
few	TRBV6-2/TRBV6-3	TRBD2	TRBJ2-2	TGTGCCAGCAGTTACCTGGGACTAGCGGGCAGAAAGTTCGGGGAGCTGTTTTTT	CASSYLGLAGRKFGELFF
few	TRBV10-3	-	TRBJ2-7	TGTGCCATCAGGGCAGGGTCGTCCGGCGAGCAGTACTTC	CAIRAGSSGEQYF
-	TRBV5-1	TRBD1	TRBJ1-1	TGCGCCAGCAGCGGACAGGGGCCCCAGTGGATGAACACTGAAGCTTTCTTT	CASSGQGPQWMNTEAFF
-	TRBV21-1	-	TRBJ2-5	TGTGCCAGCAGCACCAGACAGTCGGAGGACTTC	CASSTRQSEDF
-	TRBV20-1	-	TRBJ1-3	TGCAGTGCTAGGGGGGGGAACGCTGGAAACACCATATATTTT	CSARGGNAGNTIYF
-	TRBV7-9	-	TRBJ2-7	TGTGCCAGCAGCCCCGCTACGAGAGGCGAGCAGTACTTC	CASSPATRGEQYF
many	TRBV29-1	TRBD2	TRBJ2-2	TGCAGCGTTACTCGGGGGGCCGGGGAGCTGTTTTTT	CSVTRGAGELFF
few	TRBV24-1	TRBD1	TRBJ2-1	TGTGCCACCGCCCCAGGGACAGGGGCCCATGAGCAGTTCTTC	CATAPGTGAHEQFF
-	TRBV7-2	-	TRBJ1-2	TGTGCCAGCAGCCCCTCCAGGGGCAGCTATGGCTACACCTTC	CASSPSRGSYGYTF
-	TRBV7-8	-	TRBJ2-7	TGTGCCAGCAGCTTGGGCAGGGCCTCCTACGAGCAGTACTTC	CASSLGRASYEQYF
-	TRBV20-1	TRBD1	TRBJ2-7	TGCAGTGCTAGACTACAGGACAGGAGAACTTACGAGCAGTACTTC	CSARLQDRRTYEQYF
many	TRBV30	-	TRBJ2-1	TGTGCCTGGGGGCGGGACATGAGAAACAATGAGCAGTTCTTC	CAWGRDMRNNEQFF
few	TRBV7-7	TRBD2	TRBJ2-5	TGTGCTAGCAGCTACCGCCGGACTAGCCAAGAGACCCAGTACTTC	CASSYRRTSQETQYF
-	TRBV27	TRBD1	TRBJ1-1	TGTGCCAGCGGGACAGGGTTTCAGAACACTGAAGCTTTCTTT	CASGTGFQNTEAFF
-	TRBV11-3	-	TRBJ2-1	TGTGCCAGCAGCGCAGCTGACAGGGGGACTAGAGATGAGCAGTTCTTC	CASSAADRGTRDEQFF
few	TRBV11-2	-	TRBJ2-1	TGTGCCAGCAGCTTAGAGGCCCATCCCTCCTACAATGAGCAGTTCTTC	CASSLEAHPSYNEQFF
many	TRBV20-1	-	TRBJ1-6	TGCAGTGCTAGAGCCCAGCAATATAATTCACCCCTCCACTTT	CSARAQQYNSPLHF
-	TRBV27	TRBD1	TRBJ2-7	TGTGCCAGCAAACGACAGGGGGCCTACGAGCAGTACTTC	CASKRQGAYEQYF
once	TRBV20-1	TRBD1	TRBJ1-5	TGCAGTGCTACCACAGGGGGCGGCAATCAGCCCCAGCATTTT	CSATTGGGNQPQHF
-	TRBV19	-	TRBJ1-4	TGTGCCAGTAGTATAGGTGGAACTAATGAAAAACTGTTTTTT	CASSIGGTNEKLFF
-	TRBV5-6	-	TRBJ2-7	TGTGCCAGCAGCCTCGGCATCGGGGACTACGAGCAGTACTTC	CASSLGIGDYEQYF
-	TRBV15	TRBD2	TRBJ2-1	TGTGCCACCAGCAGAGGGGGTTGGGCGGGAGTGGGCAATGAGCAGTTCTTC	CATSRGGWAGVGNEQFF
-	TRBV12-3/TRBV12-4	-	TRBJ1-6	TGTGCCAGCAGTTGGGGTAATAATTCACCCCTCCACTTT	CASSWGNNSPLHF
-	TRBV7-2	-	TRBJ2-5	TGTGCCAGCAGCTTAGCCCAACGGGGGTCTCAAGAGACCCAGTACTTC	CASSLAQRGSQETQYF
-	TRBV19	-	TRBJ2-1	TGTGCCAGTAGTCCGGACATGGACTACAATGAGCAGTTCTTC	CASSPDMDYNEQFF
-	TRBV5-5	TRBD2	TRBJ2-5	TGTGCCAGCAGCTTTGTACCGCGGGGGGAAGAGACCCAGTACTTC	CASSFVPRGEETQYF
many	TRBV11-3	-	TRBJ2-1	TGTGCCAGCAGCTTAGAAGGCAGTTTAGCCTACAATGAGCAGTTCTTC	CASSLEGSLAYNEQFF
-	TRBV7-2	-	TRBJ2-7	TGTGCCAGCAGCTTAGACCGAAGGGGCCGGAGCTCCTACGAGCAGTACTTC	CASSLDRRGRSSYEQYF
-	TRBV27	TRBD1	TRBJ1-2	TGTGCCAGCAGTAGGGCGGGACAGTCTAACTATGGCTACACCTTC	CASSRAGQSNYGYTF
few	TRBV24-1	TRBD1	TRBJ1-1	TGTGCCACCAGTGTCGCAGGGGGCGGGGCTTTCTTT	CATSVAGGGAFF
few	TRBV24-1	-	TRBJ2-5	TGTGCCACCAGTGAACCCCCGTTGTCGACCCATTACTTC	CATSEPPLSTHYF
-	TRBV11-3	-	TRBJ1-2	TGTGCCAGCAGCCCAGCCCCTGTCAGGAGCTCCGTTAATGGTGGCTACACCTTC	CASSPAPVRSSVNGGYTF
few	TRBV11-3	-	TRBJ2-7	TGTGCCAGCAGCTCGACGTCCCCCTACGAGCAGTACTTC	CASSSTSPYEQYF
-	TRBV12-3/TRBV12-4	-	TRBJ2-1	TGTGCCAGCAGTTTCGCGGGGGCCGCCCCCAATGAGCAGTTCTTC	CASSFAGAAPNEQFF
-	TRBV12-3/TRBV12-4	-	TRBJ2-2	TGTGCCAGCAGTTTTGGACGGGACCCCACCGGGGAGCTGTTTTTT	CASSFGRDPTGELFF
-	TRBV5-1	-	TRBJ2-7	TGCGCCAGCAGCTTGGGGGAGGGGGTTTGGTACCACGAGCAGTACTTC	CASSLGEGVWYHEQYF